The source of this TCR beta chain is a study of early T cells in non-severe SARS-CoV-2 infection. Tagging with unique molecular identifiers was applied to individual cDNA molecules. TCRdb fed the 5' RACE reads into MiXCR, producing one record per CDR3 protein. The sample includes 95,000 to 100,000 distinct CDR3 sequences, under 15% of them seen just once. The sample holds a few counts of this clonotype. The sequence was obtained from an adult who was a healthcare worker with PCR-confirmed SARS-CoV-2 infection or an uninfected control (not recorded which). The sequencing input was whole blood.

CDR3 loop: CASSRGRNTGELFF. The CDR3 DNA reads TGTGCCAGCAGCCGGGGACGCAACACCGGGGAGCTGTTTTTT. The chain has TRBV7-2 and TRBJ2-2, with D perhaps given as TRBD1 or TRBD2 (5 bases each). The V gene lost 5 bases and the J gene lost 2 bases, with 9 bases spanning the gap. This CDR3 comprises 14 residues. The germline gives CDR1 SGHTA, CDR2 FQGNSA.